The rows below give T cell receptor beta chains drawn from one sample of a study of T cells in Graves' hyperthyroidism and ophthalmopathy. TCRdb reprocessed the multiplex PCR reads via MiXCR and lists one record per CDR3 protein. This table has about 360,000 distinct CDR3 sequences, around an eighth appearing once. Sequences were obtained from blood. The receptors derive from a man aged 30 to 45 with Graves' hyperthyroidism that later progressed to Graves' ophthalmopathy. The CDR3 runs from the conserved cysteine through the conserved F or W. A D gene is named only where the DNA matches it firmly. A row's size may be missing; if present it is once, few, many or a size class.

TRBV20-1	TRBJ2-3	NA	NA	TGCAGTGCTAGGGGGGGGGGGGCAACAGATACGCAGTATTTT	CSARGGGATDTQYF
TRBV7-9	TRBJ2-1	many	TRBD1	TGTGCCAGCAGCTTTAAAGGGACAGCCTACAATGAGCAGTTCTTC	CASSFKGTAYNEQFF
TRBV6-5	TRBJ1-1	NA	NA	TGTGCCAGCAGTTACTCGTCGGCAGGGAGCACTGAAGCTTTCTTT	CASSYSSAGSTEAFF
TRBV6-1	TRBJ2-3	NA	TRBD2	TGTGCCAGCAGTTATTCCATTCTAGCGGGGGCATCGGATACGCAGTATTTT	CASSYSILAGASDTQYF
TRBV28	TRBJ1-5	many	TRBD1	TGTGCCAGCAGGTGGACAGGAACGCGGGGTCCCCAGCATTTT	CASRWTGTRGPQHF
TRBV7-2	TRBJ1-1	many	TRBD1	TGTGCCAGCAGCAAGATGACAGGGGGGGACACTGAAGCTTTCTTT	CASSKMTGGDTEAFF
TRBV5-8	TRBJ1-3	NA	NA	TGTGCCAGCTCCACCGGGGATAATGAGAGAGCCTCTGGAAACACCATATATTTT	CASSTGDNERASGNTIYF
TRBV20-1	TRBJ2-5	many	NA	TGCAGTGCTAGAGTGACCGGCCAAGAGACCCAGTACTTC	CSARVTGQETQYF
TRBV24-1	TRBJ2-1	many	NA	TGTGCCACCAGTGACGGGGGTAGATTATCCTACAATGAGCAGTTCTTC	CATSDGGRLSYNEQFF
TRBV6-1	TRBJ1-2	many	NA	TGTGCCAGCAGTTACACCGGGGAGAGCTATGGCTACACCTTC	CASSYTGESYGYTF
TRBV28	TRBJ1-3	many	NA	TGTGCCAGCAGATACGTGGCTAGCTCTGGAAACACCATATATTTT	CASRYVASSGNTIYF
TRBV6-4	TRBJ1-5	many	NA	TGTGCCAGAACACGGGGGGGATGGAATAGCAATCAGCCCCAGCATTTT	CARTRGGWNSNQPQHF
TRBV5-5	TRBJ2-3	NA	TRBD2	TGTGCCAGCAGCGGCGGGACTATCAGCACAGATACGCAGTATTTT	CASSGGTISTDTQYF
TRBV27	TRBJ1-1	many	NA	TGTGCCAGCAGTCCCGGGCCTATGAACACTGAAGCTTTCTTT	CASSPGPMNTEAFF
TRBV12-3/TRBV12-4	TRBJ2-4	many	NA	TGTGCCAGCAGTTTAACGGCAGGGGTCGGAAACATTCAGTACTTC	CASSLTAGVGNIQYF
TRBV20-1	TRBJ1-6	few	NA	TGCAGTGCTAGTGCAACCACACCGAATTCACCCCTCCACTTT	CSASATTPNSPLHF
TRBV28	TRBJ2-7	few	TRBD1	TGTGCCAGCACTACCGGGACAGGCCGATTGCCCGAGCAGTACTTC	CASTTGTGRLPEQYF
TRBV6-1	TRBJ2-7	many	TRBD1	TGTGCCAGCAGTGCTATTTTTGGACAGGGGTCCTACGAGCAGTACTTC	CASSAIFGQGSYEQYF
TRBV25-1	TRBJ1-1	many	TRBD1	TGTGCCAGCACCCAGACAGGGGGATCCACTGAAGCTTTCTTT	CASTQTGGSTEAFF
TRBV7-8	TRBJ2-2	many	NA	TGTGCCAGCAGCTTCTTCCGGGGGCGCGGCGGGGAGCTGTTTTTT	CASSFFRGRGGELFF
TRBV3-1	TRBJ1-1	many	NA	TGTGCCAGCAGCCAGGGCCTCACTGAAGCTTTCTTT	CASSQGLTEAFF
TRBV24-1	TRBJ2-3	once	NA	TGTGCCACCAGTGATGAGGTGGGCACAGATACGCAGTATTTT	CATSDEVGTDTQYF
TRBV20-1	TRBJ2-3	few	TRBD2	TGCAGTGCTAGAGCGGGGGGTAGAGGCACAGATACGCAGTATTTT	CSARAGGRGTDTQYF
TRBV28	TRBJ2-7	many	TRBD1	TGTGCCAGCAGTTTAGAGGGACAGGGGGCTCACGAGCAGTACTTC	CASSLEGQGAHEQYF
TRBV28	TRBJ2-7	many	NA	TGTGCCAGCAGTCCCCCCTCCGGAGGGGGCGCCGGCGAGCAGTACTTC	CASSPPSGGGAGEQYF
TRBV5-1	TRBJ2-2	NA	TRBD2	TGCGCCAGCAGCCCCGAGGGGCGGGGGGGCTCCACCGGGGAGCTGTTTTTT	CASSPEGRGGSTGELFF
TRBV5-1	TRBJ2-5	NA	NA	TGCGCCAGCAGCTTGGCGCTTGTTGGAAAACAAGAGACCCAGTACTTC	CASSLALVGKQETQYF
TRBV19	TRBJ1-1	few	NA	TGTGCCAGTAGCGCCCGGGATGGCACTGAAGCTTTCTTT	CASSARDGTEAFF
TRBV5-1	TRBJ2-7	many	NA	TGCGCCAGCAGCTCTCGGACAGACTCCTACGAGCAGTACTTC	CASSSRTDSYEQYF
TRBV19	TRBJ1-1	NA	NA	TGTGCCAGTCAGCGAGGGACTGAAGCTTTCTTT	CASQRGTEAFF
TRBV28	TRBJ1-5	many	TRBD1	TGTGCCAGCAGTTTGGGACAGGGAATAGGGCAGCCCCAGCATTTT	CASSLGQGIGQPQHF
TRBV12-5	TRBJ2-3	many	TRBD1	TGTGCTAGTGGTTCTTACAGGGGGCTCTCAGATACGCAGTATTTT	CASGSYRGLSDTQYF
TRBV7-8	TRBJ1-1	many	NA	TGTGCCAGCAGCTTAAGGGGGGCCGCTGAAGCTTTCTTT	CASSLRGAAEAFF
TRBV30	TRBJ1-1	NA	NA	TGTGCCTGGAGTGTAGGGACAAGTAGAACTGAAGCTTTCTTT	CAWSVGTSRTEAFF
TRBV5-1	TRBJ2-5	many	TRBD1	TGCGCCAGCAGCTTGGAGGACAGGGTGGTAGAGACCCAGTACTTC	CASSLEDRVVETQYF